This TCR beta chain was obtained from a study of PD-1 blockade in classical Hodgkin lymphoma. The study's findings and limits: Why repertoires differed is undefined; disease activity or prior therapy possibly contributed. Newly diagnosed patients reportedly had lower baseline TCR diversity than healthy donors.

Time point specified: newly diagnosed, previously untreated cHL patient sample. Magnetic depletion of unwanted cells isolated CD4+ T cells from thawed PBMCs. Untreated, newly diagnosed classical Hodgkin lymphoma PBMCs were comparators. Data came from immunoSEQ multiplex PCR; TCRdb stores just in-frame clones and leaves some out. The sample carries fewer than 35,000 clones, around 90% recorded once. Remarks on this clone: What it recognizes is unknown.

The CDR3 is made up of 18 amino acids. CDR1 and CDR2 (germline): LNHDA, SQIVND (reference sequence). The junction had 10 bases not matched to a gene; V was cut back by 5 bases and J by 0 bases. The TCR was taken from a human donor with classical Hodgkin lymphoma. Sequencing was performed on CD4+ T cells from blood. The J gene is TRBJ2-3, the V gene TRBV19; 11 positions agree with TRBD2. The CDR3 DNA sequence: TGTGCCAGTAGTCTGGGACTAGCGGCATCCCTTAGCACAGATACGCAGTATTTT. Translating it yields CASSLGLAASLSTDTQYF.